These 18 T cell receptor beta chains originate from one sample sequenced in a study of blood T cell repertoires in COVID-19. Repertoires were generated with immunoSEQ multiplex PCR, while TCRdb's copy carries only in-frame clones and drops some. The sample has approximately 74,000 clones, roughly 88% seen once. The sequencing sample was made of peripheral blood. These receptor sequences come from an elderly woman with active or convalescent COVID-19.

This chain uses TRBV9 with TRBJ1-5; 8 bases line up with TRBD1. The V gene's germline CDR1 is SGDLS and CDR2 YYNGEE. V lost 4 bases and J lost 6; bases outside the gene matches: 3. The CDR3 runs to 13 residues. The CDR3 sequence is CASSSTGAQPQHF. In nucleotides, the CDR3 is TGTGCCAGCAGCTCGACAGGGGCTCAGCCCCAGCATTTT.

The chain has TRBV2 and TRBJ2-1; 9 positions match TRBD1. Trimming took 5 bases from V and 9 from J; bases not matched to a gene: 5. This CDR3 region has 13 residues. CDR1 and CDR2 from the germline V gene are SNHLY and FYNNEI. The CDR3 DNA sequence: TGTGCCAGCAGTTGGACAGGGGAAGTTGAGCAGTTCTTC. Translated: CASSWTGEVEQFF.

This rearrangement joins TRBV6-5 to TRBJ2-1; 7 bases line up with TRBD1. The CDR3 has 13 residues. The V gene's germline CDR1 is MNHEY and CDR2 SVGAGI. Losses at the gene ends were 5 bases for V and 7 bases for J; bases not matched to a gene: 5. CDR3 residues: CASSRTGQNEQFF. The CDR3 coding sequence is TGTGCCAGCAGTCGGACAGGCCAAAATGAGCAGTTCTTC.

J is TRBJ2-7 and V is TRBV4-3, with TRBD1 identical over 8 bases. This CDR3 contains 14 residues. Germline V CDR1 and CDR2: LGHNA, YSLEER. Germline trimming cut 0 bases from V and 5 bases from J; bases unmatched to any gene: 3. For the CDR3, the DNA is TGCGCCAGCAGCCAAGATCGGACAGGGAACGAGCAGTACTTC. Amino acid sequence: CASSQDRTGNEQYF.

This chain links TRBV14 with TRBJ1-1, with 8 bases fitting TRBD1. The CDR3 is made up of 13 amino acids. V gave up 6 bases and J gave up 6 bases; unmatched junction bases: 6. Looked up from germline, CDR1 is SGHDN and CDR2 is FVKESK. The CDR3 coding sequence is TGTGCCAGCAGTAACACAGGGGGGGCTGAAGCTTTCTTT. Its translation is CASSNTGGAEAFF.

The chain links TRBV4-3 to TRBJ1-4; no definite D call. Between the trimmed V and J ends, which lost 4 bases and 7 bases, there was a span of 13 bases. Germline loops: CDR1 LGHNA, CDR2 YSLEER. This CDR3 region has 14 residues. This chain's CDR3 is CASSPYAATEKLFF. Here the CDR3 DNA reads TGCGCCAGCAGCCCCTATGCGGCCACTGAAAAACTGTTTTTT.

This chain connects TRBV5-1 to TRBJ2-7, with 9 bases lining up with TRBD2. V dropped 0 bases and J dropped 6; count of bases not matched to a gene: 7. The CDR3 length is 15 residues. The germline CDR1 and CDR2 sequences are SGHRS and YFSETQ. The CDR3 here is CASSLVGTSSAEQYF. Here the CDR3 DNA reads TGCGCCAGCAGCTTGGTCGGGACTAGCTCCGCCGAGCAGTACTTC.

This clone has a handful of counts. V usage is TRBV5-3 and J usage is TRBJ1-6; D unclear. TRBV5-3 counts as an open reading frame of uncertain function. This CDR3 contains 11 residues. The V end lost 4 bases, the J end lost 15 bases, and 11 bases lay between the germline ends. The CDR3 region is CARSKTRVLHF. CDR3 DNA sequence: TGTGCCAGAAGCAAAACCCGGGTCCTCCACTTT.

Written as DNA, the CDR3 is TGCGCCAGCAGCTTGAAGAGTCCCGGAAACACCATATATTTT. This sequence encodes CASSLKSPGNTIYF. This rearrangement joins TRBV5-1 to TRBJ1-3; D is unclear. Between the trimmed V and J ends, which lost 1 base and 4 bases, there was a span of 9 bases. CDR3 length: 14 residues. Germline-derived CDR1 and CDR2 are SGHRS and YFSETQ.

This CDR3 is CASSPVQGEYGYTF. In DNA, the CDR3 is TGTGCCAGCTCACCAGTGCAGGGGGAGTATGGCTACACCTTC. This chain links TRBV18 with TRBJ1-2; 7 bases are a match to TRBD1. The germline V gene encodes CDR1 KGHSH and CDR2 LQKENI. Unmatched junction bases numbered 5, after V lost 2 bases and J lost 5 bases. The length of the CDR3 is 14 residues.

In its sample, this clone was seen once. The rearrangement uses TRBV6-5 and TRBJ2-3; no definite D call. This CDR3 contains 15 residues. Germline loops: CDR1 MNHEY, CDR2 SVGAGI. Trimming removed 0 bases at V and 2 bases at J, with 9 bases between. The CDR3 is CASSYSRKYTDTQYF. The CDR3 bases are TGTGCCAGCAGTTACTCGAGGAAATACACAGATACGCAGTATTTT.

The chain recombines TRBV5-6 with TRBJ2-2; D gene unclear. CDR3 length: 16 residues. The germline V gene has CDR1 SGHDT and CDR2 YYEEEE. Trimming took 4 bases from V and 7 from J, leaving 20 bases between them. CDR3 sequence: CASSPLTGDSIGELFF. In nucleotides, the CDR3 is TGTGCCAGCAGCCCCCTGACTGGAGATTCGATCGGGGAGCTGTTTTTT.

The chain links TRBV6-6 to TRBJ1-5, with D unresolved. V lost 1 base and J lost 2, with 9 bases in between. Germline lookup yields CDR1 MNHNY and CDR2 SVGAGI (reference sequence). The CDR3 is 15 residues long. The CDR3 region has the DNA TGTGCCAGCAGTTACTTTCCGGGAGGCAATCAGCCCCAGCATTTT. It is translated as CASSYFPGGNQPQHF.

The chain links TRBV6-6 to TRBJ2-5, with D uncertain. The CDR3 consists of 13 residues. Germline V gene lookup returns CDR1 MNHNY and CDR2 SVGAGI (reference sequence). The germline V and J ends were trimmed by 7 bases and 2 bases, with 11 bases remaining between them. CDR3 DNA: TGTGCCAGCAACTTCTTGGTACAAGAGACCCAGTACTTC. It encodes CASNFLVQETQYF.

CDR3: CASSGAGGYGIEQFF. CDR3 coding DNA: TGTGCCAGTAGTGGAGCGGGAGGGTATGGTATTGAGCAGTTCTTC. The rearrangement joins TRBV19 to TRBJ2-1; 10 bases align to TRBD2. Trimming took 5 bases from V and 9 from J; bases not matched to a gene: 10. The length of the CDR3 is 15 residues. CDR1 and CDR2 from the germline V gene are LNHDA and SQIVND (reference sequence).

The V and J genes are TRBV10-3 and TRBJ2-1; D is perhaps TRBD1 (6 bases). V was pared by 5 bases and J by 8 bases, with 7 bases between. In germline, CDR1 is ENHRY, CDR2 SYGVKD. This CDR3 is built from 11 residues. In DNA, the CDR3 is TGTGCCATCAGTTACAGGGATGAGCAGTTCTTC. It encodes CAISYRDEQFF.

CDR3 in amino acids: CASSDWGGEQFF. As DNA, the CDR3 is TGTGCCAGCAGTGACTGGGGGGGTGAGCAGTTCTTC. The J gene is TRBJ2-1, the V gene TRBV6-4; 7 positions agree with TRBD2. Germline V gene lookup returns CDR1 MRHNA and CDR2 SNTAGT. Trimming took 1 base from V and 9 from J; bases not matched to a gene: 0. The CDR3 totals 12 residues.

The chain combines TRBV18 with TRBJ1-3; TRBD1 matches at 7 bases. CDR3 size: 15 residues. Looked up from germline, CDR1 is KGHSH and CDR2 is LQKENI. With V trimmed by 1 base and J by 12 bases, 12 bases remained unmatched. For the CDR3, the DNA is TGTGCCAGCTCACCACTGAAGGGGGCGGAAAATATCATATATTTT. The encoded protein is CASSPLKGAENIIYF.